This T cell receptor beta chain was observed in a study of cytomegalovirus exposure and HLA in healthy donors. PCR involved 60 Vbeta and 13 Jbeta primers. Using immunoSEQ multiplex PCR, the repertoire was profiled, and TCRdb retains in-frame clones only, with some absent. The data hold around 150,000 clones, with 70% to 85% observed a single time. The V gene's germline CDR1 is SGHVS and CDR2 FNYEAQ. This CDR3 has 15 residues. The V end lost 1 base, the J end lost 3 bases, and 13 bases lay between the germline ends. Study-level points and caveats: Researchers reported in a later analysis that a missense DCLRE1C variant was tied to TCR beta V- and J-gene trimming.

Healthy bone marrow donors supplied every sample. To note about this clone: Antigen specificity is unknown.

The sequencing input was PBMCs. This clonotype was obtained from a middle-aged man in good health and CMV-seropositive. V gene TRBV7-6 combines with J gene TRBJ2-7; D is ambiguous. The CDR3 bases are TGTGCCAGCAGCTTAGGGGCAAACTCTATCTACGAGCAGTACTTC. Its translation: CASSLGANSIYEQYF.